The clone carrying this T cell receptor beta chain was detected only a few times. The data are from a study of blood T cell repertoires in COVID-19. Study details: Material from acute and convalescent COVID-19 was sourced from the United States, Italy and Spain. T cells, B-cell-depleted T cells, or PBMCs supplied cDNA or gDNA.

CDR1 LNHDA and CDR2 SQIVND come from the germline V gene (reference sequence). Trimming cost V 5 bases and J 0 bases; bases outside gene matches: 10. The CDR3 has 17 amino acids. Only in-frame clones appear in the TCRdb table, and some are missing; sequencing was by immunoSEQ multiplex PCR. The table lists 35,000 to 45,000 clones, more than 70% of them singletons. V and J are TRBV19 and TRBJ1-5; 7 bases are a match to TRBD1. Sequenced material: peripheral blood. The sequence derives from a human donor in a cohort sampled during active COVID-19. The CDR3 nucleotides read TGTGCCAGTAGTCCCGGGGTAGGGGGCTATAGCAATCAGCCCCAGCATTTT. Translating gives CASSPGVGGYSNQPQHF.